The rows below give T cell receptor beta chains drawn from one sample of a study of T-cell reconstitution after alpha-beta-depleted transplantation in children. A single record per CDR3 protein comes from TCRdb applying MiXCR to the PCR reads. Of 490,000 or so distinct CDR3 sequences detected, about 11% appear once; the ten largest clones hold 2% to 2.5%. This specimen was PBMCs, taken before TCRalphabeta/CD19-depleted stem cell transplant. Source of these receptors: a child aged 2-15 years with inherited bone marrow failure, due to receive a stem cell transplant. Both conserved end residues are part of each CDR3. A D gene is named only where the DNA matches it firmly. Some rows have no size entry. The others give once, few or many, or a class for an expanded clone.

d_gene,j_gene,abundance,v_gene,CDR3nt,CDR3aa
TRBD2,TRBJ2-1,many,TRBV20-1,TGCAGTGCTAGAGATGCTAGCGGGACTGGGAATGAGCAGTTCTTC,CSARDASGTGNEQFF
NA,TRBJ2-7,few,TRBV16,TGTGCCAGCAGTCAATTTGGACAGTCCTACGAGCAGTACTTC,CASSQFGQSYEQYF
TRBD1,TRBJ1-4,few,TRBV5-1,TGCGCCAGCAGCTTGGTCGGGACAGATGCAACTAATGAAAAACTGTTTTTT,CASSLVGTDATNEKLFF
NA,TRBJ2-5,many,TRBV20-1,TGCAGTGCTAGGCCGGCAGGGGAAGAGACCCAGTACTTC,CSARPAGEETQYF
NA,TRBJ1-1,many,TRBV12-3/TRBV12-4,TGTGCCAGCAGTTTCGGCCTGAGCACTGAAGCTTTCTTT,CASSFGLSTEAFF
TRBD2,TRBJ2-1,many,TRBV5-1,TGCGCCAGCAGCTTTTCGACTAGCGTCGTTGCTGAGCAGTTCTTC,CASSFSTSVVAEQFF
NA,TRBJ2-1,many,TRBV3-1,TGTGCCAGCAGCCGGGACTCCACTAACAATGAGCAGTTCTTC,CASSRDSTNNEQFF
TRBD1,TRBJ1-1,many,TRBV27,TGTGCCAGCAGTTTATTCAGCAGGGGGCGGACTGAAGCTTTCTTT,CASSLFSRGRTEAFF
NA,TRBJ2-4,many,TRBV2,TGTGCCAGCAGTGAGTGGGTAGGGATAGCCAAAAACATTCAGTACTTC,CASSEWVGIAKNIQYF
NA,TRBJ1-4,many,TRBV7-2,TGTGCCAGCAGCGCTCACGGAGTTGATGAAAAACTGTTTTTT,CASSAHGVDEKLFF
TRBD1,TRBJ1-2,many,TRBV7-9,TGCGCCAGCAGCTCGGGACAGAACTATGGCTACACCTTC,CASSSGQNYGYTF
NA,TRBJ2-7,few,TRBV28,TGTGCCAGCAGTTTTTTCTCGGGGGCGTACGAGCAGTACTTC,CASSFFSGAYEQYF
NA,TRBJ2-3,few,TRBV5-1,TGCGCCAGCAGCTTGGCCACGGGTCCGGGGGATACGCAGTATTTT,CASSLATGPGDTQYF
TRBD2,TRBJ2-5,many,TRBV12-3/TRBV12-4,TGTGCCAGCAGTCTAGGACTAGCTGTGGAAGAGACCCAGTACTTC,CASSLGLAVEETQYF
NA,TRBJ2-5,many,TRBV28,TGTGCCAGCAGTCCTAACGGACGGAGGGGAGAGACCCAGTACTTC,CASSPNGRRGETQYF
TRBD2,TRBJ2-7,once,TRBV7-2,TGTGCCGGACGTGCTAGCGGGAGTTACGAGCAGTACTTC,CAGRASGSYEQYF
NA,TRBJ2-7,few,TRBV7-2,TGTGCCAGCAGCTTAAGTAGTCCCACCTACGAGCAGTACTTC,CASSLSSPTYEQYF
TRBD2,TRBJ2-3,many,TRBV4-3,TGCGCCAGCAGCCAACGGACTAGCGGGAGCACAGATACGCAGTATTTT,CASSQRTSGSTDTQYF
NA,TRBJ2-5,many,TRBV4-1,TGCGCCAGCAGCCAAGTAGGAGGGAAGGAGACCCAGTACTTC,CASSQVGGKETQYF
NA,TRBJ1-2,many,TRBV29-1,TGCAGCGTTGAAGGGACAGCATATGGCTACACCTTC,CSVEGTAYGYTF
NA,TRBJ2-5,many,TRBV7-2,TGTGCCAGCAGCTTAGAACCAGTCCAAGAGACCCAGTACTTC,CASSLEPVQETQYF
NA,TRBJ1-5,few,TRBV30,TGTGCCTGGAGTGAGCGGGGGGGCTATAGCAATCAGCCCCAGCATTTT,CAWSERGGYSNQPQHF
NA,TRBJ2-1,NA,TRBV5-5,TGTGCCAGCAGCCGCGGACTTTACAATGAGCAGCTCTTC,CASSRGLYNEQLF
NA,TRBJ2-1,few,TRBV19,TGTGCCAGTACCCCAGGAGCAATCTACAATGAGCAGTTCTTC,CASTPGAIYNEQFF
TRBD2,TRBJ2-1,many,TRBV24-1,TGTGCCACCAGTGACGGACTAGCGGAGCAGTTCTTC,CATSDGLAEQFF
TRBD2,TRBJ2-1,many,TRBV11-1,TGTGCCAGCAGCTTGGGCGTACTAGCGGGAGGACCCTACAATGAGCAGTTCTTC,CASSLGVLAGGPYNEQFF
NA,TRBJ1-5,NA,TRBV4-3,TGCGCCAGCAGCCGTCTACTCGAATCCAATCAGCCCCAGCATTTT,CASSRLLESNQPQHF
TRBD2,TRBJ2-7,many,TRBV27,TGTGCCAGCAGTCCCTCGGGACTAGGCTACGAGCAGTACTTC,CASSPSGLGYEQYF
NA,TRBJ2-4,many,TRBV20-1,TGCAGTGCTCCAGCTCCCGGCCAGTACAAAAACATTCAGTACTTC,CSAPAPGQYKNIQYF